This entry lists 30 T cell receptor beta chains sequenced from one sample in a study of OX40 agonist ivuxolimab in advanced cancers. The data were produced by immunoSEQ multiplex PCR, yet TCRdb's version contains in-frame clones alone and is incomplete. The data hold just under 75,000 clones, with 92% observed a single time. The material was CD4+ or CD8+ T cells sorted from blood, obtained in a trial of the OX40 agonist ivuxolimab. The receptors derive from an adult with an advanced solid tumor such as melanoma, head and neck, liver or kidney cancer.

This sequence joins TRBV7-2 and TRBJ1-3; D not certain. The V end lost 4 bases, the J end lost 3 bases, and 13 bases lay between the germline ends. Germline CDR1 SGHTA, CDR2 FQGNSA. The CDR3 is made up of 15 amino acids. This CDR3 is CASSSDTLFGNTIYF. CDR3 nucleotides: TGTGCCAGCAGCTCAGATACGCTTTTTGGAAACACCATATATTTT.

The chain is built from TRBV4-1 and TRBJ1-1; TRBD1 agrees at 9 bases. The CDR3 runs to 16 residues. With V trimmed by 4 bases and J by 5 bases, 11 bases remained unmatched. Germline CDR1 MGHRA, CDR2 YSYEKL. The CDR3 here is CASSLFTGGEWTEAFF. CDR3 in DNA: TGCGCCAGCAGCCTTTTTACAGGGGGCGAGTGGACTGAAGCTTTCTTT.

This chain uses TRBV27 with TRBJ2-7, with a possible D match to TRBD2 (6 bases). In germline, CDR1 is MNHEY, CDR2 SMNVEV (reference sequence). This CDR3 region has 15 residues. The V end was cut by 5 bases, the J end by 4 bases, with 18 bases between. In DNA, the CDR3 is TGTGCCAGCAGTCTAGAATCGGGAGCTCGGTACGAGCAGTACTTC. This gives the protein CASSLESGARYEQYF.

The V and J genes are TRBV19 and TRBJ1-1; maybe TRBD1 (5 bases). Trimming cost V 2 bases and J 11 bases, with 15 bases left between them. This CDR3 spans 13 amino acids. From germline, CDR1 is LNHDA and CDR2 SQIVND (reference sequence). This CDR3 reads CASSILADRGAFF. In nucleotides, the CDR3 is TGTGCCAGTAGTATACTGGCAGACCGGGGGGCTTTCTTT.

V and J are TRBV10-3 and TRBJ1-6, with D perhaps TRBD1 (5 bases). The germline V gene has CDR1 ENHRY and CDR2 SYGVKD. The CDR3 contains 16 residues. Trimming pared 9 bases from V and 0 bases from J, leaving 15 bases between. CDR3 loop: CAITGKKSSYNSPLHF. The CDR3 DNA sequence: TGTGCCATTACAGGTAAGAAATCCTCCTATAATTCACCCCTCCACTTT.

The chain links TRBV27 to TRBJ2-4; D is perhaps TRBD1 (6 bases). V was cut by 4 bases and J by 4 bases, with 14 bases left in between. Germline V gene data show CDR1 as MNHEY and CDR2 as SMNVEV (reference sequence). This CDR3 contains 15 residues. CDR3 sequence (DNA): TGTGCCAGCAGTTCTTCCGGGACACCGAAAAACATTCAGTACTTC. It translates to CASSSSGTPKNIQYF.

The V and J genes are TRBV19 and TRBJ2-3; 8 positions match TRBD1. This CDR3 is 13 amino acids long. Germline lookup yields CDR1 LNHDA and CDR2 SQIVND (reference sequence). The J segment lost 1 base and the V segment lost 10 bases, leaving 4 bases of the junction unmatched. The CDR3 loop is CATQTGGTDTQYF. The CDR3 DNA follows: TGTGCCACCCAGACAGGGGGCACAGATACGCAGTATTTT.

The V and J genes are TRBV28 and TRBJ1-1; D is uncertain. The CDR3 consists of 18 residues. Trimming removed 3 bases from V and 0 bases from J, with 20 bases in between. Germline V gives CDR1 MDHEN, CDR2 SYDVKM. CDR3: CASSFPGGWAGMNTEAFF. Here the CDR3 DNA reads TGTGCCAGCAGTTTCCCGGGAGGCTGGGCGGGGATGAACACTGAAGCTTTCTTT. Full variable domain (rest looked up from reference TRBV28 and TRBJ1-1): DVKVTQSSRYLVKRTGEKVFLECVQDMDHENMFWYRQDPGLGLRLIYFSYDVKMKEKGDIPEGYSVSREKKERFSLILESASTNQTSMYLCASSFPGGWAGMNTEAFFGQGTRLTVV.

The CDR3 here is CASTERVGWTGELFF. CDR3 in DNA: TGTGCCAGTACCGAGAGGGTTGGGTGGACCGGGGAGCTGTTTTTT. The gene calls are TRBV19 and TRBJ2-2, with D possibly being TRBD2 (5 bases). The germline gives CDR1 LNHDA, CDR2 SQIVND (reference sequence). Trimming shortened V by 7 bases and J by 5 bases, and 17 bases separated the two germline ends. The CDR3 sequence is 15 residues long.

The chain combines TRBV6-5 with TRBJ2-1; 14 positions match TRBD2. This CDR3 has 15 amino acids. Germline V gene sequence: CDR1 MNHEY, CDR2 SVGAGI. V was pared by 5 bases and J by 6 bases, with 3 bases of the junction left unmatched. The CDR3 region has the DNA TGTGCCAGCAGTCCGGGGACTAGCGGGAGCAATGAGCAGTTCTTC. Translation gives CASSPGTSGSNEQFF.

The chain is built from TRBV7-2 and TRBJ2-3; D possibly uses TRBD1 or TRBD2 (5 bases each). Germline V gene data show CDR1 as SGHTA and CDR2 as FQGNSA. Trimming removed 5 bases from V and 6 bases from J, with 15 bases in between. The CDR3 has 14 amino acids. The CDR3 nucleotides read TGTGCCAGCAGCCCCGGGACCAGCGCGGATACGCAGTATTTT. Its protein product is CASSPGTSADTQYF.

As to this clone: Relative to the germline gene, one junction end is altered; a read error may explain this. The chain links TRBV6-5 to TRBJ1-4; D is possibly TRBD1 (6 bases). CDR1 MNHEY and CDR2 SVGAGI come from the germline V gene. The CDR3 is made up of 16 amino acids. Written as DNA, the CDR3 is TGTACCAGCAGGTACCTGCCGGGGGCAGGTAATGAAAAACTGTTTTTT. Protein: CTSRYLPGAGNEKLFF.

The CDR3 is CASSRTGTSTDTQYF. CDR3 in DNA: TGCGCCAGCAGCCGGACAGGGACTAGCACAGATACGCAGTATTTT. V and J are TRBV5-1 and TRBJ2-3, with 8 nucleotides matching TRBD1. Germline loops: CDR1 SGHRS, CDR2 YFSETQ. Trimming took 4 bases from V and 0 from J; bases not matched to a gene: 4. The CDR3 spans 15 residues.

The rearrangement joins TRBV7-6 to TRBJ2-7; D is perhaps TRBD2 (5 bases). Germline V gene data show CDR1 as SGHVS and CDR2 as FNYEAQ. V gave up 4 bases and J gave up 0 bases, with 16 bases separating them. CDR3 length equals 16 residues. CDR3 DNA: TGTGCCAGCAGCTCAAGGAGCGGAGCGAGCTCCTACGAGCAGTACTTC. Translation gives CASSSRSGASSYEQYF.

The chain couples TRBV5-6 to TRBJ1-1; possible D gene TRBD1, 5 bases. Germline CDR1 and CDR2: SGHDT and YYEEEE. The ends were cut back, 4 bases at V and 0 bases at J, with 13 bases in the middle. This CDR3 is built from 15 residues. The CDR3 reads CASSIKRGLNTEAFF. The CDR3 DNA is TGTGCCAGCAGCATAAAACGGGGGTTGAACACTGAAGCTTTCTTT. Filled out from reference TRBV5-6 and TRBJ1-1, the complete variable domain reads DAGVTQSPTHLIKTRGQQVTLRCSPKSGHDTVSWYQQALGQGPQFIFQYYEEEERQRGNFPDRFSGHQFPNYSSELNVNALLLGDSALYLCASSIKRGLNTEAFFGQGTRLTVV.

The DNA of the CDR3 is TGTGCCAGTACCTCGGGGACAGGGTCGGGGCTGGGAAACATTCAGTACTTC. Its translation: CASTSGTGSGLGNIQYF. This sequence joins TRBV19 and TRBJ2-4, with 9 bases aligning to TRBD1. CDR1 LNHDA and CDR2 SQIVND come from the germline V gene (reference sequence). The J segment lost 6 bases and the V segment lost 7 bases, leaving 16 bases of the junction unmatched. CDR3 length equals 17 residues.

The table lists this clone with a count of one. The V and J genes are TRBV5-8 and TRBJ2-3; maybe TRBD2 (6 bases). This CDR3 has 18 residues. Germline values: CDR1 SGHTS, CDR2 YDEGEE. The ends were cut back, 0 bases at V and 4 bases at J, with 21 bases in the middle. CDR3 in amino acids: CASSLGGLAVGKADTQYF. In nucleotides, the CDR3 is TGTGCCAGCAGCTTGGGCGGATTAGCGGTGGGTAAGGCAGATACGCAGTATTTT.

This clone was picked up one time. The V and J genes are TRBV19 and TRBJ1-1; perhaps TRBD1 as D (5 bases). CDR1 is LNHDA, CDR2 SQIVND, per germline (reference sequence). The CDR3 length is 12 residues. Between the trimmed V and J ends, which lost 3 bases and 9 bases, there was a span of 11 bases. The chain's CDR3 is CASSIYQGKAFF. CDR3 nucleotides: TGTGCCAGTAGTATCTACCAGGGTAAAGCTTTCTTT. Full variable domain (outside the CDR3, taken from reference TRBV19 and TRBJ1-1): DGGITQSPKYLFRKEGQNVTLSCEQNLNHDAMYWYRQDPGQGLRLIYYSQIVNDFQKGDIAEGYSVSREKKESFPLTVTSAQKNPTAFYLCASSIYQGKAFFGQGTRLTVV.

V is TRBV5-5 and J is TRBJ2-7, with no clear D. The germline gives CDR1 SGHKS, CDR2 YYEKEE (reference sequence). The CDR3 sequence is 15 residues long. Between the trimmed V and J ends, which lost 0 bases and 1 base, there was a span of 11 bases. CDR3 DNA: TGTGCCAGCAGCTTGGTCGGTGACGCTTCCTACGAGCAGTACTTC. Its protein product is CASSLVGDASYEQYF.

CDR3: CASSFGNTEAFF. CDR3 coding DNA: TGCGCCAGCAGCTTTGGGAACACTGAAGCTTTCTTT. The gene calls are TRBV5-1 and TRBJ1-1; D gene ambiguous. Trimming shortened V by 2 bases and J by 1 base, and 3 bases separated the two germline ends. Germline V lookup: CDR1 SGHRS, CDR2 YFSETQ. This CDR3 region has 12 residues.

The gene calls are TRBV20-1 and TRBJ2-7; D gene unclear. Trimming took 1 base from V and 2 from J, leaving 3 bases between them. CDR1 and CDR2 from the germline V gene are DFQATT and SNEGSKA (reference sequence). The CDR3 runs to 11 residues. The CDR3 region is CSARGPYEQYF. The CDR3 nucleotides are TGCAGTGCTAGAGGCCCCTACGAGCAGTACTTC.

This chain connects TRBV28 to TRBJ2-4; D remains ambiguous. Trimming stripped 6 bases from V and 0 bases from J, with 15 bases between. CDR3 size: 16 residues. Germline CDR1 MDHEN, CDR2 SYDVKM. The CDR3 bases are TGTGCCAGCAGCACAACAGAGGATATAGCCAAAAACATTCAGTACTTC. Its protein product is CASSTTEDIAKNIQYF.

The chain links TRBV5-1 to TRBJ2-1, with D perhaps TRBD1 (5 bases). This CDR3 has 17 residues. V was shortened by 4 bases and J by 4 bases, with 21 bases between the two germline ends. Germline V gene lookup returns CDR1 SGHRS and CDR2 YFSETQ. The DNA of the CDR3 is TGCGCCAGCAGCCAAACTCAGGGTACAAATCCGTACAATGAGCAGTTCTTC. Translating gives CASSQTQGTNPYNEQFF.

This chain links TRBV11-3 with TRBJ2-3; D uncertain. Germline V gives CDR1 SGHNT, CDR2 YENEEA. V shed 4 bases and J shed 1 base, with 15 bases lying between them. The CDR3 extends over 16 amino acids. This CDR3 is CASSSRSTPRTDTQYF. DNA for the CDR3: TGTGCCAGCAGCTCGAGGTCGACTCCGCGCACAGATACGCAGTATTTT.

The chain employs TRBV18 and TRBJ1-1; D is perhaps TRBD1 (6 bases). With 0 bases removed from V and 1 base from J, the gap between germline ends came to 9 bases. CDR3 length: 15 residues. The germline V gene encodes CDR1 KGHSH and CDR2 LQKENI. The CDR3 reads CASSPPRTANTEAFF. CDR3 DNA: TGTGCCAGCTCACCACCTAGGACAGCGAACACTGAAGCTTTCTTT.

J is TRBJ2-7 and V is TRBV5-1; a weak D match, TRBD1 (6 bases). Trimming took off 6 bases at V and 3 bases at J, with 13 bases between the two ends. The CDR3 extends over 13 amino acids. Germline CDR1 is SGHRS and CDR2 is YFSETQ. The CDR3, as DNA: TGCGCCAGCAACTTAGGGACAAACTACGAGCAGTACTTC. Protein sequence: CASNLGTNYEQYF.

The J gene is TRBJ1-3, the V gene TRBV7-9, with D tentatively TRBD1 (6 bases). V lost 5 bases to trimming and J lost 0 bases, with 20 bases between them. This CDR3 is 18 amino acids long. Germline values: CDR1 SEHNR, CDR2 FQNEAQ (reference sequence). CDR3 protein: CASSPGGGGHRSGNTIYF. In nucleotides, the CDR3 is TGTGCCAGCAGCCCCGGCGGGGGGGGGCACCGCTCTGGAAACACCATATATTTT.

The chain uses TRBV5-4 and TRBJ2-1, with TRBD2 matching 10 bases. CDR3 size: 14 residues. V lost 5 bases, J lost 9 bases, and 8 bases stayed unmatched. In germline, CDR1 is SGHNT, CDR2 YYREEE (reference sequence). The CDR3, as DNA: TGTGCCAGCAGGAGGAGGCTAGCGGGAGTTGAGCAGTTCTTC. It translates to CASRRRLAGVEQFF.

DNA of the CDR3: TGTGCCAGTAGTATGGGACTAGCGGGAGGACCCTACGAGCAGTACTTC. Translation gives CASSMGLAGGPYEQYF. The chain is built from TRBV19 and TRBJ2-7; TRBD2 aligns across 15 bases. This CDR3 region has 16 residues. CDR1 and CDR2 (germline): LNHDA, SQIVND (reference sequence). The trim removed 3 bases at V and 2 bases at J, leaving 2 bases unmatched.

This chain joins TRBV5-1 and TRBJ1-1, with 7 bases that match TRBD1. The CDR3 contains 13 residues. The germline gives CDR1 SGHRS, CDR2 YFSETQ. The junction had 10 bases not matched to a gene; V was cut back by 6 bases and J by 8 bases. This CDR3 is CASTPQGELEAFF. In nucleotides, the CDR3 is TGCGCCAGCACTCCCCAGGGGGAGCTCGAAGCTTTCTTT.